This TCR beta chain was found in a study of cytomegalovirus exposure and HLA in healthy donors. Study-level findings and limits: There were some 150 TCR beta chains listed as cytomegalovirus-associated. Many donors shared some public TCRs, even though most TCR sequences were rare.

Primers: 60 Vbeta forward and 13 Jbeta reverse. Sequencing used immunoSEQ multiplex PCR; TCRdb keeps in-frame clones, though not all of them. The profile shows around 180,000 clones, about 84% of them singletons. Between the trimmed V and J ends, which lost 0 bases and 6 bases, there was a span of 13 bases. In germline, CDR1 is SGHRS, CDR2 YFSETQ. CDR3 size: 14 residues. On this clone: What it binds is not known.

The chain combines TRBV5-1 with TRBJ2-7, with D possibly TRBD1 on 5 matching bases. The specimen was PBMCs. This receptor was identified in a man between 18 and 29 years old in good health and CMV-seronegative. CDR3 sequence: CASSLDSQGSEQYF. Written as DNA, the CDR3 is TGCGCCAGCAGCTTGGACAGCCAGGGCAGCGAGCAGTACTTC.